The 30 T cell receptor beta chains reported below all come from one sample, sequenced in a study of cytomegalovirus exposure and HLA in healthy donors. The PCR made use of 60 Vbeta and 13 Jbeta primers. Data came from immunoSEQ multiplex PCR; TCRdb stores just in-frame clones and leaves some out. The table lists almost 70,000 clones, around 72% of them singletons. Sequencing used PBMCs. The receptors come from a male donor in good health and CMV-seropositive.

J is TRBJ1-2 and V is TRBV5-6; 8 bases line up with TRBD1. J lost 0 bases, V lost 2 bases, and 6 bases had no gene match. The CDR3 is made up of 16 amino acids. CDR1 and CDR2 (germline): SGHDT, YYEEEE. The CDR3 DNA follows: TGTGCCAGCAGCTTCGGGCAGGGGGCGGCTAACTATGGCTACACCTTC. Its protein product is CASSFGQGAANYGYTF.

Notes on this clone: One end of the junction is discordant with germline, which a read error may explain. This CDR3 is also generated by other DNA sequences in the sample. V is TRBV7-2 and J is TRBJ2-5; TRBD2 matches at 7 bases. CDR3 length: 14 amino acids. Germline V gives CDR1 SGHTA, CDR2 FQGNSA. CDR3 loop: CASSLAGQQETQYF. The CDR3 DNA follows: TGCGCCAGCAGCTTAGCGGGCCAGCAAGAGACCCAGTACTTC.

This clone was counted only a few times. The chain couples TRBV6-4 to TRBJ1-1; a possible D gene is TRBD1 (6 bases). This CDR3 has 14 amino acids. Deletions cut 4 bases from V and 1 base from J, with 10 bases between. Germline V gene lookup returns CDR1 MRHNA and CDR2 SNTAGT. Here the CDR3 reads CASSAGQTNTEAFF. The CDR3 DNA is TGTGCCAGCAGTGCCGGACAGACGAACACTGAAGCTTTCTTT.

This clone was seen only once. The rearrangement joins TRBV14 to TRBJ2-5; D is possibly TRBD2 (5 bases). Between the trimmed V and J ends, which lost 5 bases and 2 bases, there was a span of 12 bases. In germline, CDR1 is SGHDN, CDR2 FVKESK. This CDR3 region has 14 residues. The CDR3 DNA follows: TGTGCCAGCAGCACCAGGACGGGACAAGAGACCCAGTACTTC. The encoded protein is CASSTRTGQETQYF.

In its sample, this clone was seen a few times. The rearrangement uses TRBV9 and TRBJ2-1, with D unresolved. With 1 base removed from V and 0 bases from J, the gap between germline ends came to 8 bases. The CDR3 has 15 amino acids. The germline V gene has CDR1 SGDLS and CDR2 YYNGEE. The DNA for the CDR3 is TGTGCCAGCAGCGTATTGCTGAGCTCCTACAATGAGCAGTTCTTC. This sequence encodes CASSVLLSSYNEQFF.

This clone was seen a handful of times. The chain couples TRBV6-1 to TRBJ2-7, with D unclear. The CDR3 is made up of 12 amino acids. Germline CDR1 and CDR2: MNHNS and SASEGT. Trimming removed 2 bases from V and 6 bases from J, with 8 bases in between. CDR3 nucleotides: TGTGCCAGCAGTGAATCCTCGGGCGAGCAGTACTTC. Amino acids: CASSESSGEQYF.

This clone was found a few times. CDR3 in DNA: TGTGCCAGCAGTTACAGGGGAACGCATCTCTACACCTTC. It specifies CASSYRGTHLYTF. The chain links TRBV6-6 to TRBJ1-2, with a weak D call TRBD1 (5 bases). V gave up 2 bases and J gave up 10 bases, with 14 bases separating them. The CDR3 loop spans 13 amino acids. The V gene's germline CDR1 is MNHNY and CDR2 SVGAGI (reference sequence).

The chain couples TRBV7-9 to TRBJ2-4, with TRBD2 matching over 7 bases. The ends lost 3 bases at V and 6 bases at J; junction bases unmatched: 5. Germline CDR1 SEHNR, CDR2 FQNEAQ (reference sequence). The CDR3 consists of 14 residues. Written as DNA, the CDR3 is TGTGCCAGCAGCTTGGGAGGGGCCGGAAACATTCAGTACTTC. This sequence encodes CASSLGGAGNIQYF.

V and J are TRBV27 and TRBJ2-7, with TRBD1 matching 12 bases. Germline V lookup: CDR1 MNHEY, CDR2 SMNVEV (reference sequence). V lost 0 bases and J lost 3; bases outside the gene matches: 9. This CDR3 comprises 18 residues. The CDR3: CASSLSISGQGADYEQYF. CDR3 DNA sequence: TGTGCCAGCAGTTTATCCATATCGGGACAGGGGGCTGACTACGAGCAGTACTTC.

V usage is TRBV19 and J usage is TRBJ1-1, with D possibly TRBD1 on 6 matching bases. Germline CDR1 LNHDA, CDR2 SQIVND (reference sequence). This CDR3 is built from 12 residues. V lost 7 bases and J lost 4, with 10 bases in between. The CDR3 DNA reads TGTGCCAGTAAGAAAGGGGGCACTGAAGCTTTCTTT. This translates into CASKKGGTEAFF. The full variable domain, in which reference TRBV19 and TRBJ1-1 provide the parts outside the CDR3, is DGGITQSPKYLFRKEGQNVTLSCEQNLNHDAMYWYRQDPGQGLRLIYYSQIVNDFQKGDIAEGYSVSREKKESFPLTVTSAQKNPTAFYLCASKKGGTEAFFGQGTRLTVV.

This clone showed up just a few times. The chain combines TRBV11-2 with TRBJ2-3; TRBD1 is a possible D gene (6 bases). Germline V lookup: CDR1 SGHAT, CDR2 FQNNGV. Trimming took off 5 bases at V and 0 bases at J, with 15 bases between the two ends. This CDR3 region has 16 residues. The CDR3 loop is CASSPSGAGSTDTQYF. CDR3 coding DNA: TGTGCCAGCAGCCCTTCAGGGGCAGGGAGCACAGATACGCAGTATTTT.

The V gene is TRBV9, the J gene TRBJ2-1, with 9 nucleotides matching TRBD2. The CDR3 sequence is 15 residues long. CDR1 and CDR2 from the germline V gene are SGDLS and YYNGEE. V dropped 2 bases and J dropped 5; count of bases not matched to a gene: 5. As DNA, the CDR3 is TGTGCCAGCAGCGTGACTAGCGGAGGGGACAATGAGCAGTTCTTC. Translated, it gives CASSVTSGGDNEQFF. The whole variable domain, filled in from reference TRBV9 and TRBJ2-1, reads DSGVTQTPKHLITATGQRVTLRCSPRSGDLSVYWYQQSLDQGLQFLIQYYNGEERAKGNILERFSAQQFPDLHSELNLSSLELGDSALYFCASSVTSGGDNEQFFGPGTRLTVL.

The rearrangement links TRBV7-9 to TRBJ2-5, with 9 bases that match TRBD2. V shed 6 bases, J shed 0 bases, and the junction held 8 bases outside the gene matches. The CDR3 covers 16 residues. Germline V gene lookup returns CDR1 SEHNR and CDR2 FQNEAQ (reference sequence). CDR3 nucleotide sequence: TGTGCCAGCAGTTACCGAAGCGGGGGGAACCAAGAGACCCAGTACTTC. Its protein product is CASSYRSGGNQETQYF.

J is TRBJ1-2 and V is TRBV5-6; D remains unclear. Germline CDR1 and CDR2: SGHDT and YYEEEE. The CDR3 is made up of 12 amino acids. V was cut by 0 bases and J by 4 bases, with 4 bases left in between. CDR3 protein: CASSLDSYGYTF. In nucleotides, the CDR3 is TGTGCCAGCAGCTTGGACAGCTATGGCTACACCTTC.

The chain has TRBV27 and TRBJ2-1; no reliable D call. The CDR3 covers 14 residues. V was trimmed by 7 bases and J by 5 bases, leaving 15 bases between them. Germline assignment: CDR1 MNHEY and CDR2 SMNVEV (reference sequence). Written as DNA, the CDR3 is TGTGCCAGCATCCCCTCGCGGAACAACAATGAGCAGTTCTTC. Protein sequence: CASIPSRNNNEQFF.

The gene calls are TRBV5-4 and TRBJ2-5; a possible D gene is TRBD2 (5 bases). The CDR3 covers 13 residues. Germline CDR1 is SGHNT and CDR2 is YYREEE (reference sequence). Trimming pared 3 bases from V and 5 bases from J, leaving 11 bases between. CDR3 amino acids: CASSSPTGETQYF. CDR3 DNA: TGTGCCAGCAGCTCCCCCACGGGGGAGACCCAGTACTTC.

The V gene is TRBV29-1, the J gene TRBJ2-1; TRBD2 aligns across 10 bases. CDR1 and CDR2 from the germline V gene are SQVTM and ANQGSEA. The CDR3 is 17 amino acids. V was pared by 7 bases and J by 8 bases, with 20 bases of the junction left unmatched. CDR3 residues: CSGSQRGGNGVIYEQFF. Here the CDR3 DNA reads TGCAGCGGATCCCAGCGGGGGGGGAATGGGGTGATATATGAGCAGTTCTTC.

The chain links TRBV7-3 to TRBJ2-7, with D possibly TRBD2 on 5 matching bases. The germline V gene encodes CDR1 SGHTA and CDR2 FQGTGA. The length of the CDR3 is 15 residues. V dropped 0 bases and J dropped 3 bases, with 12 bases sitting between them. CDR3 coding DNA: TGTGCCAGCAGCTTAACGAGGGCTACCGACTACGAGCAGTACTTC. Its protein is CASSLTRATDYEQYF.

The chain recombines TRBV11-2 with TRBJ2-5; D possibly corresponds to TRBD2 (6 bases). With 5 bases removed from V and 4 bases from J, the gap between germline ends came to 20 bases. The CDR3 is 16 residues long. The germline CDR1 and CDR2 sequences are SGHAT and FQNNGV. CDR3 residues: CASSLFSNIGGETQYF. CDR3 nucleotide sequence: TGTGCCAGCAGCCTCTTCTCTAATATCGGGGGAGAGACCCAGTACTTC.

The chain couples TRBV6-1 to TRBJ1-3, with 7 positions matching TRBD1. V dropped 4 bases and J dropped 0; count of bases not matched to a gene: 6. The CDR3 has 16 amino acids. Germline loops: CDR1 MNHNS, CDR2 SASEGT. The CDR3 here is CASSGPGQRSGNTIYF. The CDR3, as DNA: TGTGCCAGCAGTGGCCCGGGACAGCGCTCTGGAAACACCATATATTTT.

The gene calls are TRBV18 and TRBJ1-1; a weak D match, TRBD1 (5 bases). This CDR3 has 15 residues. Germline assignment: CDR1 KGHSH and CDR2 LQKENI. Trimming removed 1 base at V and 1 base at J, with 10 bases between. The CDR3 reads CASSPLSQGNTEAFF. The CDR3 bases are TGTGCCAGCTCACCACTAAGCCAGGGGAACACTGAAGCTTTCTTT.

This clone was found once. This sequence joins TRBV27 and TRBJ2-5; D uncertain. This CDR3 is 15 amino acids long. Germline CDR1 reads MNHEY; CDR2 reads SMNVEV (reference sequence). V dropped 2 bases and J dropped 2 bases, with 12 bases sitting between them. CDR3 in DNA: TGTGCCAGCAGTTTAAAGCCAGGTGGGCAAGAGACCCAGTACTTC. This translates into CASSLKPGGQETQYF.

CDR3 loop: CASGLHSQETQYF. The CDR3, as DNA: TGTGCCAGCGGACTACACTCACAAGAGACCCAGTACTTC. The genes are TRBV7-9 and TRBJ2-5; a weak D match, TRBD2 (6 bases). Germline V gene lookup returns CDR1 SEHNR and CDR2 FQNEAQ (reference sequence). The CDR3 is 13 residues long. V lost 8 bases to trimming and J lost 2 bases, with 12 bases between them.

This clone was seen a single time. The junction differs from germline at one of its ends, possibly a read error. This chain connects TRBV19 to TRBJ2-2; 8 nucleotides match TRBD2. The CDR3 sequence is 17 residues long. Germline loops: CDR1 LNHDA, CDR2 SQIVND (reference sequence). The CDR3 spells CVSGSLMGLVNTGELFF. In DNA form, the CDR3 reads TGTGTCAGTGGAAGCCTTATGGGACTAGTGAACACCGGGGAGCTGTTTTTT.

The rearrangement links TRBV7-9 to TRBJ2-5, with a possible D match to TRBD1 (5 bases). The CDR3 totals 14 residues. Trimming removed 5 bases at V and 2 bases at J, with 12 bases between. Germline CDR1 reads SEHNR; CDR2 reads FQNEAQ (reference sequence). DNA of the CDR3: TGTGCCAGCAGCCCTGGTCAGGGACAAGAGACCCAGTACTTC. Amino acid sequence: CASSPGQGQETQYF.

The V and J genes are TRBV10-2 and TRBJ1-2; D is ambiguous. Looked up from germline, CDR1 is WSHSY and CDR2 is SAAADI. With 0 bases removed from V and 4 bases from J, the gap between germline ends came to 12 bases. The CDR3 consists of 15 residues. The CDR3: CASSESTGWSYGYTF. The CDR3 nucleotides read TGCGCCAGCAGTGAGTCGACGGGGTGGTCCTATGGCTACACCTTC.

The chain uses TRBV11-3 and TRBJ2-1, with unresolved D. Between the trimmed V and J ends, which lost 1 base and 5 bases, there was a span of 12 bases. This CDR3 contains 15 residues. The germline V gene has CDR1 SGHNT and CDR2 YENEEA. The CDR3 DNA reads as TGTGCCAGCAGCTTAGTAGGCGGCCGGAACAATGAGCAGTTCTTC. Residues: CASSLVGGRNNEQFF.

The CDR3 DNA reads as TGTGCCAGCAGCGTCTTAGAAGATACGCAGTATTTT. Residues: CASSVLEDTQYF. The rearrangement uses TRBV9 and TRBJ2-3; D remains ambiguous. The CDR3 runs 12 residues. Per the germline V gene, CDR1 is SGDLS and CDR2 is YYNGEE. Trimming shortened V by 2 bases and J by 5 bases, and 6 bases separated the two germline ends.

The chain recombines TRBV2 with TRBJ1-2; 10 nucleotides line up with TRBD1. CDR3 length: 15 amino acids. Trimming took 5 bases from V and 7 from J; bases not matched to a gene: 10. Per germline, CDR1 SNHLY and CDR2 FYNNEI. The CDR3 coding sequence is TGTGCCAGCAGTTTCTCCGGGACAGGGGATGCTGGCTACACCTTC. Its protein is CASSFSGTGDAGYTF.

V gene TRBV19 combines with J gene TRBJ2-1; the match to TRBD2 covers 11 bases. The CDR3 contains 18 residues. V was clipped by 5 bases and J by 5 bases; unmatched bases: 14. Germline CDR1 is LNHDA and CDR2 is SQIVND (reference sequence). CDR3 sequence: CASSSRQPTSGGDNEQFF. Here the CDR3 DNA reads TGTGCCAGTAGTTCTCGACAACCCACTAGCGGGGGTGACAATGAGCAGTTCTTC.